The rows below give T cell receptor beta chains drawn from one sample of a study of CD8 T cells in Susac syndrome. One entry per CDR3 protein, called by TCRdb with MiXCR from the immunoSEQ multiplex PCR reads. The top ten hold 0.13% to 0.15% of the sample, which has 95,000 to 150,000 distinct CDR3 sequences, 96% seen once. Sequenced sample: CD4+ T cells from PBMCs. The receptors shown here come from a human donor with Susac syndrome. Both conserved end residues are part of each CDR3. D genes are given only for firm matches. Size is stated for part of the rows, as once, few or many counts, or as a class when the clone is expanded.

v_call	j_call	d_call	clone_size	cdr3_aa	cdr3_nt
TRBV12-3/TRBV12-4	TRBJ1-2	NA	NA	CASSLGYGYTF	TGTGCCAGCAGTTTAGGGTATGGCTACACCTTC
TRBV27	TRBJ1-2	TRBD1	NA	CASSLRDRGREFGYTF	TGTGCCAGCAGTCTGCGGGACAGGGGGCGCGAGTTTGGCTACACCTTC
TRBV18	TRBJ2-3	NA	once	CASSPGAHTDTQYF	TGTGCCAGCTCACCGGGGGCGCACACAGATACGCAGTATTTT
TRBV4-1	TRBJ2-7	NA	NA	CASSHRAAKPPYEQYF	TGCGCCAGCAGCCACCGGGCGGCTAAACCCCCTTACGAGCAGTACTTC
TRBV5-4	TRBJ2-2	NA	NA	CASSLLLAGHTGELFF	TGTGCCAGCAGCTTGCTTTTGGCGGGTCACACCGGGGAGCTGTTTTTT
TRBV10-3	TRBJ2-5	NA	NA	CAIRSGIGQETQYF	TGTGCCATCAGATCGGGGATCGGGCAAGAGACCCAGTACTTC
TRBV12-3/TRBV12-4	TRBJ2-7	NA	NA	CASREAGNSYEQYF	TGTGCCAGCAGGGAGGCAGGCAACTCCTACGAGCAGTACTTC
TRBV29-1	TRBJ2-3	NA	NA	CSVEDLRGADTQYF	TGCAGCGTTGAAGATCTCAGGGGGGCAGATACGCAGTATTTT
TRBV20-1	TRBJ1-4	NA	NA	CSASSPGNEKLFF	TGCAGTGCTAGCTCGCCGGGTAATGAAAAACTGTTTTTT
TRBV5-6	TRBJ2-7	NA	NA	CASSASSYEQYF	TGTGCCAGCAGCGCGAGCTCCTACGAGCAGTACTTC
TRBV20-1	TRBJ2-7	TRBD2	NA	CSAPSPGTRGFLATIEQYF	TGCAGTGCACCTAGCCCCGGGACTAGAGGGTTCCTTGCCACAATTGAGCAGTACTTC
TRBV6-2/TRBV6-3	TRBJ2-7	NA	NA	CASSYSRSTYEQYF	TGTGCCAGCAGTTACTCCAGATCAACCTACGAGCAGTACTTC
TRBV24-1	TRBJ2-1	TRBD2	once	CATSDLAGGLGNEQFF	TGTGCCACCAGTGACCTAGCGGGAGGGCTTGGTAATGAGCAGTTCTTC
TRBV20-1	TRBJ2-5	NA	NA	CGGGDAIGQYF	TGCGGAGGAGGGGACGCCATAGGCCAGTACTTC
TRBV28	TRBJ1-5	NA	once	CASRSGGNQPQHF	TGTGCCAGCCGAAGTGGAGGGAATCAGCCCCAGCATTTT
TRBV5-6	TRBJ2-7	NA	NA	CASSWGYEQYF	TGTGCCAGCAGCTGGGGCTACGAGCAGTACTTC
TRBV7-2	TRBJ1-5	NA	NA	CASSLHGQPQHF	TGTGCCAGCAGCTTACACGGTCAGCCCCAGCATTTT
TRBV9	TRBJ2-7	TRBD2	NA	CASSVDSGTRSYEQYF	TGTGCCAGCAGCGTAGATAGCGGGACTAGGTCCTACGAGCAGTACTTC
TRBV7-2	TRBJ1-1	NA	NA	CASSQIVGDAFF	TGTGCCAGCAGCCAGATCGTCGGTGACGCTTTCTTT
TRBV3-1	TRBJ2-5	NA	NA	CASSQYASNPQETQYF	TGTGCCAGCAGCCAATACGCCAGTAATCCTCAAGAGACCCAGTACTTC
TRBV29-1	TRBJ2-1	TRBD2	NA	CSVYRSGSGFF	TGCAGCGTTTATCGTAGCGGGAGTGGGTTCTTC
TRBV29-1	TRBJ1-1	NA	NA	CSVGHSLWPTEAFF	TGCAGCGTTGGACACAGCCTCTGGCCCACTGAAGCTTTCTTT
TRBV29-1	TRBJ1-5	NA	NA	CSVSQGTSIQPQHF	TGCAGCGTTTCCCAGGGGACGTCGATACAGCCCCAGCATTTT
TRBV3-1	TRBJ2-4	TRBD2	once	CASSPGLAGGLGIQYF	TGTGCCAGCAGCCCTGGACTAGCGGGAGGGCTGGGCATTCAGTACTTC
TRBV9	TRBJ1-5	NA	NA	CASSVGSDQPQHF	TGTGCCAGCAGCGTAGGCAGCGATCAGCCCCAGCATTTT
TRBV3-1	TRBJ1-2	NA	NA	CASSQDAGSTF	TGTGCCAGCAGCCAAGATGCGGGGAGTACCTTC
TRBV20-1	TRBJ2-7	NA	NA	CSARYTVPLAYEQYF	TGCAGTGCTAGGTATACCGTCCCCCTAGCCTACGAGCAGTACTTC
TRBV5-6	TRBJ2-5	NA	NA	CASSTGQRETQYF	TGTGCCAGCAGCACCGGACAGAGAGAGACCCAGTACTTC
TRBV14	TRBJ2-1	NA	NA	CASSRRGTPSYNEQFF	TGTGCCAGCAGCCGAAGAGGTACTCCGTCCTACAATGAGCAGTTCTTC
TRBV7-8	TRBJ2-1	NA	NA	CASSRPSALSNEQFF	TGTGCCAGCAGCCGCCCCTCGGCGTTAAGCAATGAGCAGTTCTTC
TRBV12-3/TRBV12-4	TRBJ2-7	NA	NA	CASSLWDTSSYEQYF	TGTGCCAGCAGTTTGTGGGACACGAGCTCCTACGAGCAGTACTTC
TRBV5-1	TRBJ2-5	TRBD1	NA	CASNRGQETQYF	TGCGCCAGCAACAGGGGGCAAGAGACCCAGTACTTC
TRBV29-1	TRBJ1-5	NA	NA	CSAGAGNQPQHF	TGCAGCGCAGGGGCTGGTAATCAGCCCCAGCATTTT
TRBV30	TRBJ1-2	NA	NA	CACRGVILYGYTF	TGTGCCTGCCGAGGAGTTATACTCTATGGCTACACCTTC
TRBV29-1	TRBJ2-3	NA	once	CSVSVSGSTDTQYF	TGCAGCGTGAGCGTTAGCGGTAGCACAGATACGCAGTATTTT
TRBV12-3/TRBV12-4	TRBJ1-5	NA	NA	CASSLQGEKPQHF	TGTGCCAGCAGTTTACAGGGTGAAAAGCCCCAGCATTTT
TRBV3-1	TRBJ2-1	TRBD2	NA	CASSQDRSGRSYNEQFF	TGTGCCAGCAGCCAAGATAGAAGCGGGAGGTCCTACAATGAGCAGTTCTTC
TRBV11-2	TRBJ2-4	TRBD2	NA	CASSLGTSGLSKNIQYF	TGTGCCAGCAGCTTGGGGACTAGCGGGCTTTCCAAAAACATTCAGTACTTC
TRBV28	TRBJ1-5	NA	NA	CASSLGLLNQPQHF	TGTGCCAGCAGTTTAGGGCTACTCAATCAGCCCCAGCATTTT
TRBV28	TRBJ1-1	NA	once	CASRKREPPREAFF	TGTGCCAGCAGAAAGCGAGAGCCCCCACGTGAAGCTTTCTTT
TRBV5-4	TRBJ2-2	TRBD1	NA	CASTGTGNTGELFF	TGTGCCAGCACCGGGACAGGGAACACCGGGGAGCTGTTTTTT
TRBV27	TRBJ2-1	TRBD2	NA	CASSPTSGRAKNEQFF	TGTGCCAGCAGTCCTACTAGCGGGAGGGCCAAAAATGAGCAGTTCTTC
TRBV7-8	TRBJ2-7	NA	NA	CASSLLTLSYEQYF	TGTGCCAGCAGCTTACTGACGCTCTCCTACGAGCAGTACTTC
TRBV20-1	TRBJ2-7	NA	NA	CSARALYEQYF	TGCAGTGCTAGAGCTCTCTACGAGCAGTACTTC